The T cell receptor beta chain under discussion was sequenced for a study of cytomegalovirus exposure and HLA in healthy donors. Points from the study as a whole: Using a false discovery rate of 0.05, a later analysis showed that some 16,000 TCR beta sequences were associated with HLA alleles. Among TCR sequences, most were rare, though some public TCRs appeared in many donors. In most subjects, TCR beta sequences reportedly gave accurate predictions of HLA-A and HLA-B alleles.

Trimming stripped 0 bases from V and 4 bases from J, with 12 bases between. Germline values: CDR1 SQVTM, CDR2 ANQGSEA. CDR3 length: 14 amino acids. Of note for this clone: Antigen unknown.

The study ran its PCR with 60 Vbeta and 13 Jbeta primers. TCRdb's table, derived via immunoSEQ multiplex PCR, lists solely in-frame clones and lacks some. The sample includes roughly 130,000 clones, roughly 62% of them seen just once. The chain is built from TRBV29-1 and TRBJ1-1; D gene ambiguous. This sequence was found in a male donor in good health and CMV-seronegative. Sequencing was performed on PBMCs. The CDR3 bases are TGCAGCGTTGAAGATCTGGAGGGCTTCACTGAAGCTTTCTTT. Its protein is CSVEDLEGFTEAFF.